These T cell receptor beta chains were read from a single sample in a study of cytomegalovirus exposure and HLA in healthy donors. The repertoire was sequenced with immunoSEQ multiplex PCR; TCRdb's copy has only in-frame clones and lacks some. The sample consists of about 84,000 clones, around 66% of them appearing once. The sample comprised PBMCs. All receptors derive from a middle-aged woman in good health and CMV-seropositive. The CDR3 runs from the conserved cysteine through the conserved F or W. The D gene is left open where the match is weak. The listing skips clone size in some rows; elsewhere it reads once, few, many or a size class.

v_call	d_call	j_call	clone_size	cdr3_nt	cdr3_aa
TRBV6-5	.	TRBJ1-2	.	TGTGCCAGCAGATCCCAGGGGATCAATGGCTACACCTTC	CASRSQGINGYTF
TRBV28	.	TRBJ2-1	.	TGTGCCAGCAGTCCCCGGGGTGCAGAGCGGCGGGTGGTTGGGCGGTACAATGAGCAGTTCTTC	CASSPRGAERRVVGRYNEQFF
TRBV9	TRBD1	TRBJ1-4	.	TGTGCCAGCAGCGGGGGACAGGGAATATCGGGAGAAAAACTGTTTTTT	CASSGGQGISGEKLFF
TRBV5-6	TRBD1	TRBJ2-4	.	TGTGCCAGCAGCCTTAAGACAGGGGCCGACATTCAGTACTTC	CASSLKTGADIQYF
TRBV2	.	TRBJ2-3	.	TGTGCCAGCAGCGGGGAGACGCAGTATTTT	CASSGETQYF
TRBV28	TRBD1	TRBJ1-5	.	TGTGCCAGCAGGATACCGGGACAGGGGCCTCAGCCCCAGCATTTT	CASRIPGQGPQPQHF
TRBV19	.	TRBJ1-1	.	TGTGCCAGTAGTATAGGCGGCGCTGAAGCTTTCTTT	CASSIGGAEAFF
TRBV28	.	TRBJ1-4	few	TGTGCCAGCAGTTTATTAGGGGCCGATGAAAAACTGTTTTTT	CASSLLGADEKLFF
TRBV11-3	TRBD1	TRBJ2-1	.	TGTGCCAGCAAGCCCCACGAAGGGGGCAGCGAGCAGTTCTTC	CASKPHEGGSEQFF
TRBV5-1	TRBD1	TRBJ1-5	.	TGCGCCAGCAGCCCCGGACAGGGAGATCAGCCCCAGCATTTT	CASSPGQGDQPQHF
TRBV7-2	TRBD1	TRBJ2-2	few	TGTGCCAGCAGCTTACAGGGGGCGGTCACCGGGGAGCTGTTTTTT	CASSLQGAVTGELFF
TRBV5-6	.	TRBJ2-1	few	TGTGCCAGCAGCTCAACTAGGGTCTCCTACAATGAGCAGTTCTTC	CASSSTRVSYNEQFF
TRBV4-2	.	TRBJ1-5	.	TGTGCCAGCAGCCAAGAAGTCGGAAGGAGGAGGACTAGCAATCAGCCCCAGCATTTT	CASSQEVGRRRTSNQPQHF